The clone carrying this T cell receptor (beta chain) turned up a few times. The target antigen is unknown. The source of the sample is a study of T-cell memory formation after mild COVID-19. MiXCR was run by TCRdb on the 5' RACE reads, yielding one entry per CDR3 protein. The table lists approximately 82,000 distinct CDR3 sequences, 9.5% to 15% of them singletons, with roughly 40% in the top ten. Study results and limitations: Whereas later expanders leaned CD4+, clones contracting day 15 to 85 showed a balanced CD4/CD8 makeup.

This CDR3 comprises 14 residues. The germline V gene has CDR1 SGDLS and CDR2 YYNGEE. V gave up 0 bases and J gave up 2 bases, with 6 bases separating them. Sequencing was done on a sample of PBMCs or a T cell subset sorted from them (not recorded which). This chain connects TRBV9 to TRBJ1-5; D ambiguous. This TCR was sampled from a man aged 18 to 29 who had mild COVID-19 (a few samples of this study predate the infection). Cell type and time point are not known. CDR3 bases: TGTGCCAGCAGCGTAGGTGTGGGCAATCAGCCCCAGCATTTT. This translates into CASSVGVGNQPQHF.